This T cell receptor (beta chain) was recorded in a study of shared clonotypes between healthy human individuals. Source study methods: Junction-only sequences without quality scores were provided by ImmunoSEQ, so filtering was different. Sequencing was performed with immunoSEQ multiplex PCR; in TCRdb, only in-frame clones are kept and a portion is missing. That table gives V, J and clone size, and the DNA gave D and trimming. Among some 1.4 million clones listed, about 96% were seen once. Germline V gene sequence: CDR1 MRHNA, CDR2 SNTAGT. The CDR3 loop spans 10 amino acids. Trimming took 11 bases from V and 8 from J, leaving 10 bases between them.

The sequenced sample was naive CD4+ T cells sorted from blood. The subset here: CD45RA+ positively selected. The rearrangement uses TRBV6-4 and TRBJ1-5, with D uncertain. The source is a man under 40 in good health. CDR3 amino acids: CALPWEPQHF. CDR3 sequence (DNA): TGTGCCTTACCCTGGGAGCCCCAGCATTTT.